The clone carrying this T cell receptor (beta chain) was counted between two and nine times. The method was immunoSEQ multiplex PCR; TCRdb's version includes in-frame clones alone and lacks a portion of them. The profile shows around 29,000 clones, 90% of them singletons. These data are taken from a study of preoperative IRX-2 immunotherapy in early breast cancer. CDR3 size: 19 residues. V was trimmed by 1 base and J by 2 bases, leaving 21 bases between them. Germline V gene data show CDR1 as MGHRA and CDR2 as YSYEKL. Treatment reported: preoperative locoregional IRX-2 cytokine immunotherapy. Preoperative locoregional IRX-2 cytokine immunotherapy was tested in the phase Ib source study.

This chain connects TRBV4-1 to TRBJ2-4; tentatively, D is TRBD1 (5 bases). The receptor's source is a human donor with breast cancer. The specimen was taken from a patient treated with IRX-2 immunotherapy. CDR3 amino acids: CASSQGLSWGRTPKNIQYF. In DNA, the CDR3 is TGCGCCAGCAGCCAAGGACTTTCTTGGGGCCGGACACCCAAAAACATTCAGTACTTC.